Below are 24 T cell receptor beta chains sequenced from a single sample in a study of PD-1 blockade in classical Hodgkin lymphoma. The data were produced by immunoSEQ multiplex PCR, yet TCRdb's version contains in-frame clones alone and is incomplete. The sample lists tens of thousands of clones, around 80% occurring once. Time point of the sample: cycle 4 day 1 (C4D1), after more than five weeks of nivolumab. Each and every patient relapsed after autologous stem cell transplantation, and patients got differing brentuximab vedotin exposure. The sequencing used peripheral blood mononuclear cells (PBMCs), collected before the fourth cycle of nivolumab. The receptors stem from a human donor with classical Hodgkin lymphoma.

The rearrangement uses TRBV18 and TRBJ1-2; 8 bases are shared with TRBD1. J lost 6 bases, V lost 3 bases, and 6 bases had no gene match. The CDR3 is made up of 14 amino acids. Germline-derived CDR1 and CDR2 are KGHSH and LQKENI. CDR3 protein: CASSPLGTGDGYTF. The CDR3 DNA follows: TGTGCCAGCTCACCCCTAGGGACAGGAGATGGCTACACCTTC.

The V and J genes are TRBV7-9 and TRBJ2-1, with D possibly TRBD2 on 6 matching bases. The CDR3 length is 11 residues. The V and J ends lost 6 bases and 9 bases respectively, with 9 bases between them. CDR1 SEHNR and CDR2 FQNEAQ come from the germline V gene (reference sequence). The chain's CDR3 is CASRFGGEQFF. The CDR3 coding sequence is TGTGCCAGCAGGTTCGGGGGTGAGCAGTTCTTC.

This sequence joins TRBV9 and TRBJ2-6; D is possibly TRBD1 or TRBD2 (6 bases each). V lost 1 base and J lost 0, with 17 bases in between. Germline V gives CDR1 SGDLS, CDR2 YYNGEE. This CDR3 has 19 amino acids. The CDR3 here is CASSVPKGGLISGANVLTF. As DNA, the CDR3 is TGTGCCAGCAGCGTACCAAAAGGGGGGCTGATCTCTGGGGCCAACGTCCTGACTTTC.

This clone was counted only a few times. The CDR3 loop reads CSVGQGLGQPQHF. CDR3 nucleotides: TGCAGCGTTGGACAGGGCCTTGGGCAGCCCCAGCATTTT. The chain uses TRBV29-1 and TRBJ1-5; TRBD1 aligns across 7 bases. Germline V CDR1 and CDR2: SQVTM, ANQGSEA. Losses at the gene ends were 4 bases for V and 7 bases for J; bases not matched to a gene: 7. The CDR3 is 13 amino acids.

The chain is built from TRBV6-1 and TRBJ1-5, with D unresolved. Germline loops: CDR1 MNHNS, CDR2 SASEGT. This CDR3 spans 14 amino acids. V gave up 6 bases and J gave up 0 bases, with 9 bases separating them. The CDR3 nucleotides are TGTGCCAGCAGCCCTCCTGATAGCAATCAGCCCCAGCATTTT. It translates to CASSPPDSNQPQHF.

This clone turned up a few times. This rearrangement joins TRBV21-1 to TRBJ2-7; no check of the table's D call, TRBD2, against the DNA was made. TRBV21-1 is noted as a pseudogene. The CDR3 contains 15 residues. CDR3 DNA: TGTGCCAGCAGCAAAGCCGGGGTATACCCCTACGAGCAGTACTTC. It translates to CASSKAGVYPYEQYF.

This chain uses TRBV7-3 with TRBJ2-7; D gene unclear. V was pared by 2 bases and J by 3 bases, with 8 bases between. Germline CDR1 reads SGHTA; CDR2 reads FQGTGA. The CDR3 spans 13 residues. The CDR3 reads CASSLLGNYEQYF. As DNA, the CDR3 is TGTGCCAGCAGCTTACTGGGTAACTACGAGCAGTACTTC.

The rearrangement uses TRBV11-2 and TRBJ2-3, with 12 bases lining up with TRBD2. J gave up 0 bases and V 1 base, and 5 bases lay outside the gene matches. This CDR3 has 18 amino acids. From germline, CDR1 is SGHAT and CDR2 FQNNGV. For the CDR3, the DNA is TGTGCCAGCAGCTTAGGACTAGCGGGGGCCTTTAGCACAGATACGCAGTATTTT. Translation gives CASSLGLAGAFSTDTQYF.

The rearrangement uses TRBV7-2 and TRBJ1-3, with TRBD1 matching over 8 bases. The CDR3 is made up of 15 amino acids. The V gene end was trimmed by 4 bases and the J gene end by 3 bases; junction bases not matched to a gene: 5. Germline CDR1 SGHTA, CDR2 FQGNSA. The CDR3 sequence is CASSYTGGFGNTIYF. The CDR3 DNA reads as TGTGCCAGCAGCTATACAGGGGGATTTGGAAACACCATATATTTT.

The table lists this clone with a count of one. The chain combines TRBV2 with TRBJ2-7; TRBD2 might be the D (7 bases). The CDR3 has 15 residues. V lost 4 bases, J lost 3 bases, and 16 bases lay in between. Germline CDR1 is SNHLY and CDR2 is FYNNEI. The CDR3 here is CASSGSYREGYEQYF. CDR3 coding DNA: TGTGCCAGCAGTGGGTCCTACAGGGAGGGCTACGAGCAGTACTTC. The full variable domain, with the rest looked up from reference TRBV2 and TRBJ2-7, is EPEVTQTPSHQVTQMGQEVILRCVPISNHLYFYWYRQILGQKVEFLVSFYNNEISEKSEIFDDQFSVERPDGSNFTLKIRSTKLEDSAMYFCASSGSYREGYEQYFGPGTRLTVT.

The chain joins TRBV5-5 to TRBJ1-1; 8 bases align to TRBD1. The ends lost 3 bases at V and 5 bases at J; junction bases unmatched: 9. The CDR3 runs 15 residues. CDR1 SGHKS and CDR2 YYEKEE come from the germline V gene (reference sequence). CDR3 nucleotide sequence: TGTGCCAGCAGCTCAACCCAGGGGGCGGAAACTGAAGCTTTCTTT. It specifies CASSSTQGAETEAFF.

The rearrangement joins TRBV29-1 to TRBJ2-7, with D perhaps matching TRBD1 (5 bases). V was shortened by 4 bases and J by 0 bases, with 10 bases between the two germline ends. Germline lookup yields CDR1 SQVTM and CDR2 ANQGSEA. This CDR3 contains 13 residues. The CDR3 bases are TGCAGCGTTGGGGGCGGTAGCTCCTACGAGCAGTACTTC. Translating gives CSVGGGSSYEQYF.

The chain links TRBV6-6 to TRBJ1-1, with D uncertain. CDR3 size: 16 residues. V was clipped by 5 bases and J by 0 bases, with 16 bases between them. Germline assignment: CDR1 MNHNY and CDR2 SVGAGI (reference sequence). CDR3 sequence: CASSKDRQIMNTEAFF. CDR3 nucleotides: TGTGCCAGCAGTAAGGATCGTCAGATCATGAACACTGAAGCTTTCTTT.

The chain couples TRBV19 to TRBJ1-1; 8 positions match TRBD1. There are 15 residues in the CDR3. CDR1 LNHDA and CDR2 SQIVND come from the germline V gene (reference sequence). V shed 5 bases and J 2 bases; nucleotides not matched to a gene: 7. CDR3: CASSLYGQGNTEAFF. The CDR3, as DNA: TGTGCCAGTAGTCTCTACGGACAGGGCAACACTGAAGCTTTCTTT.

This clone has just one count. This sequence joins TRBV19 and TRBJ2-5; 9 bases fit TRBD2. Germline loops: CDR1 LNHDA, CDR2 SQIVND (reference sequence). With V trimmed by 3 bases and J by 5 bases, 7 bases remained unmatched. This CDR3 region has 15 residues. CDR3 in amino acids: CASSISAGGQETQYF. In DNA, the CDR3 is TGTGCCAGTAGTATCTCGGCGGGGGGGCAGGAGACCCAGTACTTC.

J is TRBJ1-2 and V is TRBV6-5; a possible D gene is TRBD1 (6 bases). Germline V lookup: CDR1 MNHEY, CDR2 SVGAGI. Trimming removed 6 bases from V and 7 bases from J, with 21 bases in between. The CDR3 is 15 amino acids. The CDR3 sequence is CASRNMRRGIRGYTF. CDR3 coding DNA: TGTGCCAGCAGAAATATGCGCAGGGGAATACGTGGCTACACCTTC.

This clone was detected a few times. The chain uses TRBV19 and TRBJ1-4; the D gene is possibly TRBD1 (6 bases). Germline V gene data show CDR1 as LNHDA and CDR2 as SQIVND (reference sequence). The CDR3 has 14 amino acids. Trimming removed 5 bases from V and 8 bases from J, with 15 bases in between. The CDR3 DNA sequence: TGTGCCAGTAGTTCGACAGGACGCGCCGAAAAACTGTTTTTT. It translates to CASSSTGRAEKLFF.

This chain uses TRBV6-1 with TRBJ1-6; D is unresolved. Germline V gene data show CDR1 as MNHNS and CDR2 as SASEGT. The CDR3 totals 13 residues. V was clipped by 8 bases and J by 11 bases, with 16 bases between them. The CDR3 is CASHLDWTAPLHF. CDR3 coding DNA: TGTGCCAGCCACCTGGACTGGACGGCACCCCTCCACTTT.

The genes are TRBV5-1 and TRBJ1-2, with TRBD1 as a possible D gene (6 bases). V gave up 0 bases and J gave up 2 bases, with 8 bases separating them. Germline V gene lookup returns CDR1 SGHRS and CDR2 YFSETQ. This CDR3 has 14 residues. CDR3 in amino acids: CASSLGQGNYGYTF. Written as DNA, the CDR3 is TGCGCCAGCAGCTTGGGGCAGGGGAACTATGGCTACACCTTC.

The count of this clone is one. This chain connects TRBV27 to TRBJ2-5, with D possibly matching TRBD2 (6 bases). The CDR3 contains 15 residues. Germline V gene sequence: CDR1 MNHEY, CDR2 SMNVEV (reference sequence). Trimming removed 2 bases at V and 5 bases at J, with 15 bases between. The CDR3 reads CASSLRRGTYETQYF. As DNA, the CDR3 is TGTGCCAGCAGTTTACGCCGGGGGACGTATGAGACCCAGTACTTC.

The chain joins TRBV28 to TRBJ2-2; weak D call: TRBD1 (6 bases). The CDR3 totals 14 residues. V was shortened by 5 bases and J by 3 bases, with 10 bases between the two germline ends. CDR1 is MDHEN, CDR2 SYDVKM, per germline. The CDR3 is CASSRGIDTGELFF. In nucleotides, the CDR3 is TGTGCCAGCAGTAGGGGGATCGACACCGGGGAGCTGTTTTTT.

CDR3 nucleotide sequence: TGTGCCAGCAGCTTAGCTATCCCCGCAGCGAGCTCCTACAATGAGCAGTTCTTC. This encodes CASSLAIPAASSYNEQFF. The chain links TRBV11-1 to TRBJ2-1; D unclear. The CDR3 has 18 residues. The germline V and J ends were trimmed by 0 bases and 0 bases, with 15 bases remaining between them. In germline, CDR1 is SGHAT, CDR2 FQDESV (reference sequence).

The chain employs TRBV5-1 and TRBJ1-1; the D is unclear. The V gene's germline CDR1 is SGHRS and CDR2 YFSETQ. Trimming took 0 bases from V and 6 from J, leaving 12 bases between them. This CDR3 region has 14 residues. The CDR3 DNA follows: TGCGCCAGCAGCTTGGCCCGACCGGCTCCTGAAGCTTTCTTT. This codes for CASSLARPAPEAFF.

V usage is TRBV5-6 and J usage is TRBJ1-6; D remains ambiguous. Per germline, CDR1 SGHDT and CDR2 YYEEEE. The length of the CDR3 is 15 residues. Trimming left V 0 bases short and J 2 bases short, with 6 bases between. The CDR3 bases are TGTGCCAGCAGCTTGGGGGCCGCCTATAATTCACCCCTCCACTTT. The encoded protein is CASSLGAAYNSPLHF.